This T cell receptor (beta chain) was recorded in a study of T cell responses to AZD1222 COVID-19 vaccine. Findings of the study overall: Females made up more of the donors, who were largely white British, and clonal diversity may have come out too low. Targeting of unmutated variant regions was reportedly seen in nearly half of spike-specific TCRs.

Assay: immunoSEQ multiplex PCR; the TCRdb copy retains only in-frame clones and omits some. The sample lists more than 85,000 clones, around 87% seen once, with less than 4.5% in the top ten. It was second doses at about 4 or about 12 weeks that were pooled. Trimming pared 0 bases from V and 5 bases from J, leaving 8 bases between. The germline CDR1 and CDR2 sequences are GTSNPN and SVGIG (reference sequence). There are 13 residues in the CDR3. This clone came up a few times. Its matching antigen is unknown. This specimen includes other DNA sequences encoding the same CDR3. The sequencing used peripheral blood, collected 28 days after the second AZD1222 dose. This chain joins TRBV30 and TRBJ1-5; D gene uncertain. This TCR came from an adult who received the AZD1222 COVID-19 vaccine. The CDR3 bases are TGTGCCTGGAGTGTGGGCGGGGATCAGCCCCAGCATTTT. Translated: CAWSVGGDQPQHF.